This T cell receptor beta chain was identified during a study of shared clonotypes between healthy human individuals. TCRdb's table, derived via immunoSEQ multiplex PCR, lists solely in-frame clones and lacks some. The sample has some 2.1 million clones; about 95% are singletons. CDR3 length: 13 residues. The V gene lost 3 bases and the J gene lost 6 bases, with 12 bases spanning the gap. The germline V gene has CDR1 KGHSH and CDR2 LQKENI. Sequencing was carried out using naive CD4+ T cells sorted from blood. The subset was: CD45RA+ positively selected. The sequence derives from a man between 18 and 29 years old in good health. This chain joins TRBV18 and TRBJ2-7, with D unresolved. This CDR3 reads CASSPGSIREQYF. The CDR3 DNA reads TGTGCCAGCTCACCCGGATCCATACGCGAGCAGTACTTC.